Detailed here is one T cell receptor (beta chain). This entry is derived from a study of blood T cell repertoires in COVID-19. Produced via immunoSEQ multiplex PCR; TCRdb's table is partial and in-frame only. Found here are 270,000 or so clones, about 89% of them singletons; the top ten hold about 4.6%. Germline loops: CDR1 MNHEY, CDR2 SVGAGI. This CDR3 comprises 13 residues. Trimming shortened V by 0 bases and J by 6 bases, and 9 bases separated the two germline ends. The receptor was derived from a man aged 35-49 years with acute or convalescent COVID-19. This chain uses TRBV6-5 with TRBJ2-7; perhaps TRBD1 as D (5 bases). Material: peripheral blood. The CDR3 region has the DNA TGTGCCAGCAGTTACTCGACCAGGGCCGAGCAGTACTTC. Its protein product is CASSYSTRAEQYF.